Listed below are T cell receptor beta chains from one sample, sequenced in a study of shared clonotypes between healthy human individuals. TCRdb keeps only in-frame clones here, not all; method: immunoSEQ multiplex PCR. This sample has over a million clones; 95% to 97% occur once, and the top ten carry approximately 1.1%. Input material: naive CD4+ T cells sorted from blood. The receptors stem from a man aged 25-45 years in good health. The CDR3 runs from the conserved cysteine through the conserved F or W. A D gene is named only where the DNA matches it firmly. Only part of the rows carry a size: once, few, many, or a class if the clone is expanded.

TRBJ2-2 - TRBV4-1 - TGCGCCAGCAGCCAAGAGGGGGGGAACACCGGGGAGCTGTTTTTT CASSQEGGNTGELFF
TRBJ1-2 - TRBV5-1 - TGCGCCAGCAGTTTTGGACCAGGCACTAACTATGGCTACACCTTC CASSFGPGTNYGYTF
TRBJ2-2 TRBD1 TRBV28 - TGTGCCAGCAATCTCCCGACAGGGCTAAACACCGGGGAGCTGTTTTTT CASNLPTGLNTGELFF
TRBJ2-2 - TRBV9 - TGTGCCAGCAGCGCAGGCTCGCCGGGGGCATCGGGGACCGGGGAGCTGTTTTTT CASSAGSPGASGTGELFF
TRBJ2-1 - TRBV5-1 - TGCGCCAGCAGCTTGGCCGGGCACAATGAGCAGTTCTTC CASSLAGHNEQFF
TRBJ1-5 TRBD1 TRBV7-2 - TGTGCCAGCAGCTTAACTGGACAGGCTCGCAATCAGCCCCAGCATTTT CASSLTGQARNQPQHF
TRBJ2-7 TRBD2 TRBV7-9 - TGTGCCAGCAGCCCATTGGTAGCGGGAGGGTACGAGCAGTACTTC CASSPLVAGGYEQYF
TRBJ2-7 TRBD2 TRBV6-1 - TGTGCCAGCAGTGCAAGGGGAGTAGCGGGAGTTACCTACGAGCAGTACTTC CASSARGVAGVTYEQYF
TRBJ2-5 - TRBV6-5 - TGTGCCAGCACTGGGTTTGGAGAGACCCAGTACTTC CASTGFGETQYF
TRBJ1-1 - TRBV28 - TGTGCCAGCAGTTTATCGGCCCTATTGAACACTGAAGCTTTCTTT CASSLSALLNTEAFF
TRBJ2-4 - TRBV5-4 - TGTGCCAGCAGCTTAAGGGGACAAAACAAAAACATTCAGTACTTC CASSLRGQNKNIQYF
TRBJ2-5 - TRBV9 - TGTGCCAGCAGCAAGAGGTCCCAAGAGACCCAGTACTTC CASSKRSQETQYF
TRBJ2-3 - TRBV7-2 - TGTGCCAGCAGCCCAACTACCTACACAGATACGCAGTATTTT CASSPTTYTDTQYF
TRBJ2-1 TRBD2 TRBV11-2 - TGTGCCAGCAGCCCCCCGGGACTAGCGGGAGGCGGGGAGCAGTTCTTC CASSPPGLAGGGEQFF
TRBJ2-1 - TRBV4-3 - TGCGCCAGCAGCAAAACCCTGGGCGGGGCAAACTACAATGAGCAGTTCTTC CASSKTLGGANYNEQFF
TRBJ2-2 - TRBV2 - TGTGCCAGCAGTGAACGTCGGCAGGGTATTAGGCCAACCAGGGCGAACACCGGGGAGCTGTTTTTT CASSERRQGIRPTRANTGELFF
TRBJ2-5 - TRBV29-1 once TGCAGCGTTGAGACAGGCCAAGAGACCCAGTACTTC CSVETGQETQYF
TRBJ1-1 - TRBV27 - TGTGCCATCTTAGACACTGAAGCTTTCTTT CAILDTEAFF
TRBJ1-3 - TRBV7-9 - TGTGCCAGCAGCTTAGCAGAAAGCTCTGGAAACACCATATATTTT CASSLAESSGNTIYF
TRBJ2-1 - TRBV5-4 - TGTGCCAGCAGCCCCGACATGAGCTCCTACAATGAGCAGTTCTTC CASSPDMSSYNEQFF
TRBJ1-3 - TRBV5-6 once TGTGCCAGCAGCTTGGGGACAGCGTCACGCTTGAACACCATATATTTT CASSLGTASRLNTIYF
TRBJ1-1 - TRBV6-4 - TGTGCCAGCAGTAGGGAACTGAACACTGAAGCTTTCTTT CASSRELNTEAFF
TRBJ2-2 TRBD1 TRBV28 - TGTGCCAGCAGTCTGGGGGGACAGGGATTTGCCGGGGAGCTGTTTTTT CASSLGGQGFAGELFF
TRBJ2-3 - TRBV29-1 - TGCAGCGGCCGACTAGTATCAGATACGCAGTATTTT CSGRLVSDTQYF
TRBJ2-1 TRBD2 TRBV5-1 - TGCGCCAGCACCCGACAAGCGGGAGTCCTAAATGAGCAGTTCTTC CASTRQAGVLNEQFF
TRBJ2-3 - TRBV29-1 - TGCAGCGTTGTCGGAGTTGCGTTACACTCTACGCAGTATTTT CSVVGVALHSTQYF
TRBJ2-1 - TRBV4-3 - TGCGCCAGCAGCCAAGCCGGGGGCTCCTACAATGAGCAGTTCTTC CASSQAGGSYNEQFF
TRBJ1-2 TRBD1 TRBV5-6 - TGTGCCAGCAGCTTCCCCGGGACAGGGAACAGCGGCTATGGCTACACCTTC CASSFPGTGNSGYGYTF